This TCR beta chain was profiled in a study of shared clonotypes between healthy human individuals. Study-level background: Each donor contributed plates that comprised three CD4 naive, three CD4 memory, two CD8 naive and one CD8 memory.

This CDR3 contains 15 residues. The V and J ends lost 6 bases and 1 base, in that order; junction bases with no gene match: 8. Germline loops: CDR1 MNHEY, CDR2 SVGAGI. Tens of thousands of T cell genomes (about 0.2 ug DNA) went into each sorted-subset replicate. The method was immunoSEQ multiplex PCR; TCRdb's version includes in-frame clones alone and lacks a portion of them. The table includes about 2.5 million clones, 85% to 95% detected once. The TCR was taken from a man aged 18 to 29 in good health. Some clones in this sample may be carry-over from other donors' samples. The J gene is TRBJ2-7, the V gene TRBV6-5, with 8 bases fitting TRBD2. The specimen sequenced was naive CD4+ T cells from PBMCs. Subset: CD45RA+ positively selected. The CDR3 reads CASSGRERGSYEQYF. The CDR3 bases are TGTGCCAGCAGCGGAAGGGAGCGGGGGTCCTACGAGCAGTACTTC.